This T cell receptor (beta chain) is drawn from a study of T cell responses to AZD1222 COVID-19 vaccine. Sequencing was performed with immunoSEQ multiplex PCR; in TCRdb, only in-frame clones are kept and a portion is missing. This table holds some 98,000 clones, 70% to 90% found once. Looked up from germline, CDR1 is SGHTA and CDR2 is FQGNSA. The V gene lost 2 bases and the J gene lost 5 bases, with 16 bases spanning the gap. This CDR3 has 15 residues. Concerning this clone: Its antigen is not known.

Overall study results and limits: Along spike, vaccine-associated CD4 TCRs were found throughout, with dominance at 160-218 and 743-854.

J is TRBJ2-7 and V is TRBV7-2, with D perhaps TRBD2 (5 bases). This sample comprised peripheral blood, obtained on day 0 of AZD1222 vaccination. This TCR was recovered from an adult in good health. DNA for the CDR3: TGTGCCAGCAGCTTATTACTCGGGAAGGGCCACGAGCAGTACTTC. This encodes CASSLLLGKGHEQYF.